A selection of T cell receptor beta chains follows, all from one sample in a study of blood T cell repertoires in COVID-19. Profiling relied on immunoSEQ multiplex PCR, and the TCRdb table lists in-frame clones only, not all of them. The profile shows 100,000 to 150,000 clones, 88% of them singletons. Source material: peripheral blood. The receptors were sampled from a human donor in a cohort sampled during active COVID-19. The CDR3 runs from the conserved cysteine through the conserved F or W. D genes are given only for firm matches. Size tells how often a clone was seen (once, few, many) or the class of an expanded clone, and some rows leave it out.

once,TRBD2,TRBV7-9,TRBJ2-4,TGTGCCAGCAGCTCGAGGACTAGCGGGGAAAACATTCAGTACTTC,CASSSRTSGENIQYF
-,-,TRBV7-9,TRBJ2-2,TGTGCCAGCAGGGACAAGGACGGCCGCCAACCAACCGGGGAGCTGTTTTTT,CASRDKDGRQPTGELFF
-,TRBD2,TRBV4-2,TRBJ2-7,TGTGCCAGCAGCCCGGGCGCGGGAGGGCTTTACGAGCAGTACTTC,CASSPGAGGLYEQYF
-,TRBD1,TRBV11-2,TRBJ1-2,TGTGCCAGCAGCCCCGGGACAGGGGGGATTCGGTATTATGGCTACACCTTC,CASSPGTGGIRYYGYTF
-,TRBD2,TRBV7-7,TRBJ2-2,TGTGCTAGCAGCAGTACCGGGACTAGCGTTCCCGGGGAGCTGTTTTTT,CASSSTGTSVPGELFF
-,TRBD1,TRBV7-2,TRBJ2-5,TGTGCCAGCAGCTCAGGACAGGGTCTCGGGACCCAGTACTTC,CASSSGQGLGTQYF
-,-,TRBV5-1,TRBJ1-6,TGCGCCAGCAGCTTGGACAGGGAAGATTCACCCCTCCACTTT,CASSLDREDSPLHF
-,TRBD1,TRBV14,TRBJ1-6,TGTGCCAGCGCAGGTACAGGGGGGAATTCACCCCTCCACTTT,CASAGTGGNSPLHF
few,-,TRBV10-3,TRBJ2-2,TGTGCCATCAGTGTAATGGGCCAGACCGGGGAGCTGTTTTTT,CAISVMGQTGELFF
-,TRBD1,TRBV6-1,TRBJ1-2,TGTGCCAGCAGTGAAGAAGAGACAGGGGGCTTCTATGGCTACACCTTC,CASSEEETGGFYGYTF
-,-,TRBV11-2,TRBJ1-1,TGTGCCAGCCAGCCACATCGGGGGGGCTCGCGGGATTATAACACTGAAGCTTTCTTT,CASQPHRGGSRDYNTEAFF
-,-,TRBV11-1,TRBJ2-7,TGTGCCAGCAGCTTACAGGCCTACGAGCAGTACTTC,CASSLQAYEQYF
-,TRBD1,TRBV7-2,TRBJ1-5,TGTGCCAGCAGCCACCGGGACAGGGGAATATTTAGCAATCAGCCCCAGCATTTT,CASSHRDRGIFSNQPQHF
-,TRBD1,TRBV6-1,TRBJ2-1,TGTGCCAGCAGTGACCTAGGGACAGGGAGACACTACAATGAGCAGTTCTTC,CASSDLGTGRHYNEQFF
-,TRBD1,TRBV6-5,TRBJ2-1,TGTGCCAGCAGCCCCGGACAGGGGCCATCTCTTGAGCAGTTCTTC,CASSPGQGPSLEQFF
once,-,TRBV6-1,TRBJ1-2,TGTGCCAGCAGTGAGACGGGGTATGGCTACACCTTC,CASSETGYGYTF
-,TRBD1,TRBV18,TRBJ1-1,TGTGCCAGCTCACGAGGTCAGGGGGCTGAAGCTTTCTTT,CASSRGQGAEAFF
-,TRBD2,TRBV6-4,TRBJ2-7,TGTGCCAGCAGGGAGCGGGGGAAACTAGCGGGGTCTGAACAGCAGTACTTC,CASRERGKLAGSEQQYF
-,-,TRBV6-6,TRBJ2-7,TGTGCCAGCATTCCGGCTGGCCGGGGGGCCTCCGAGCAGTACTTC,CASIPAGRGASEQYF
-,TRBD1,TRBV15,TRBJ2-2,TGTGCCACCAGCACAATACAGGGGATCGGGGAGCTGTTTTTT,CATSTIQGIGELFF
once,-,TRBV4-2,TRBJ1-2,TGTGCCAGCAGCCAAGATCGGGGTATTTACGATGGCTACACCTTC,CASSQDRGIYDGYTF
once,TRBD1,TRBV6-6,TRBJ2-1,TGTGCCAGCAGTTACTTAGACAGGGGGGGTCTCAATGAGCAGTTCTTC,CASSYLDRGGLNEQFF
few,TRBD2,TRBV3-1/TRBV3-2,TRBJ2-7,TGTGCCAGCAGCGCCCGCCTTGCCGGGACTAGCTCCTACGAGCAGTACTTC,CASSARLAGTSSYEQYF
-,TRBD2,TRBV5-1,TRBJ2-3,TGCGCCAGCAGCTTCCCTAGCGGGAGGTTCCGGTATTTT,CASSFPSGRFRYF
once,-,TRBV29-1,TRBJ1-2,TGCAGCGTCCCAGAGGCAGGGGGCTACACCTTC,CSVPEAGGYTF
once,-,TRBV4-2,TRBJ2-7,TGTGCCAGCAGCCAGTGGTCTAACGAGCAGTACTTC,CASSQWSNEQYF
-,TRBD1,TRBV5-1,TRBJ1-1,TGCGCCAGCAGCTTCACAGGGGGTGGGTACACTGAAGCTTTCTTT,CASSFTGGGYTEAFF
-,TRBD1,TRBV10-3,TRBJ1-3,TGTGCCATCAGTGCGTCAGGGGGCTCTGGAAACACCATATATTTT,CAISASGGSGNTIYF
once,TRBD1,TRBV27,TRBJ1-5,TGTGCCAGCAGTTTAATTCGGCCCCTTGGGACAGATAATCAGCCCCAGCATTTT,CASSLIRPLGTDNQPQHF
once,-,TRBV12-3/TRBV12-4,TRBJ1-6,TGTGCCAGCAGTTTGAGCCCGGGATCACCCCTCCACTTT,CASSLSPGSPLHF
few,TRBD2,TRBV27,TRBJ2-7,TGTGCCAGCAGTTTAACTAGCGAGACCTACAACGAGCAGTACTTC,CASSLTSETYNEQYF
-,TRBD2,TRBV29-1,TRBJ2-1,TGCAGCGTTGCTAGCGGGGGCTACAATGAGCAGTTCTTC,CSVASGGYNEQFF
-,-,TRBV19,TRBJ2-1,TGTGCCACCTCCCCGATTGGAGCGGAATCGTTCTACAATGAGCAGTTCTTC,CATSPIGAESFYNEQFF
-,-,TRBV6-5,TRBJ1-5,TGTGCCAGCAGTCCCGGGGGCAATCAGCCCCAGCATTTT,CASSPGGNQPQHF
-,TRBD2,TRBV29-1,TRBJ2-1,TGCAGCGTTGAGGGGACTAGCGAAAGTAATGAGCAGTTCTTC,CSVEGTSESNEQFF
-,-,TRBV5-1,TRBJ2-1,TGCGCCAGCAGCCCACGGACAGACCCCTCGGGAAATGAGCAGTTCTTC,CASSPRTDPSGNEQFF
-,TRBD1,TRBV3-1/TRBV3-2,TRBJ2-7,TGTGCCAGCAGCCGCGGACAGGGGACCGAGCAGTACTTC,CASSRGQGTEQYF
-,TRBD2,TRBV28,TRBJ2-5,TGTGCCAGCAGTCCCCAGCGGGGGCCCATGAGAGAGACCCAGTACTTC,CASSPQRGPMRETQYF
-,TRBD1,TRBV5-6,TRBJ2-1,TGTGCCAGCAGCTCCTTAAACAGGGGTGCCTACAATGAGCAGTTCTTC,CASSSLNRGAYNEQFF
-,TRBD1,TRBV24-1,TRBJ2-1,TGTGCCACCAGTGAATCAGGGGGCGTGGTGGTCTTC,CATSESGGVVVF
-,-,TRBV5-1,TRBJ2-2,TGCGCCAGCAGTGGAACAGGAGCGAGCACCGGGGAGCTGTTTTTT,CASSGTGASTGELFF
-,-,TRBV7-9,TRBJ2-7,TGTGCCAGCAGCCTGAACACCTACGAGCAGTACTTC,CASSLNTYEQYF
-,TRBD1,TRBV5-6,TRBJ2-5,TGTGCCAGCAGCTTTGGACAGGGGAAGACCCAGTACTTC,CASSFGQGKTQYF
-,TRBD2,TRBV6-4,TRBJ2-3,TGTGCCAGCAGTGACTCAGGCGGGAGTGCAGATACGCAGTATTTT,CASSDSGGSADTQYF
-,-,TRBV11-1,TRBJ2-2,TGTGCCAGCAGCTTGGGGCAGAACACCGGGGAGCTGTTTTTT,CASSLGQNTGELFF
-,-,TRBV6-4,TRBJ1-1,TGTGCCAGCAGCCCAACAGGGAACACTGAAGCTTTCTTT,CASSPTGNTEAFF
-,-,TRBV5-1,TRBJ2-5,TGCGCCAGCAGCCCATACTTAACAGGGAACCAAGAGACCCAGTACTTC,CASSPYLTGNQETQYF
-,-,TRBV28,TRBJ2-3,TGTGCCAGCAGTTTACAGGTGGGCCCCGATACGCAGTATTTT,CASSLQVGPDTQYF
-,TRBD1,TRBV27,TRBJ1-2,TGTGCCAGCAGGAAACCGGGACAGAACCACTATGGCTACACCTTC,CASRKPGQNHYGYTF
-,-,TRBV2,TRBJ2-7,TGTGCCAGCAGTGCGACCGACAGGACCCCATACCAGTACTTC,CASSATDRTPYQYF
once,-,TRBV18,TRBJ2-5,TGTGCCAGCTCACGGAACCTAGCCCAACAAGAGACCCAGTACTTC,CASSRNLAQQETQYF
-,-,TRBV7-9,TRBJ2-5,TGTGCCAGCAGCTGGGGACGGACAGAAGAGACCCAGTACTTC,CASSWGRTEETQYF
-,-,TRBV2,TRBJ2-1,TGTGCCAGCAGCCTGGGGGGGCTTCGGAACAATGAGCAGTTCTTC,CASSLGGLRNNEQFF
-,-,TRBV18,TRBJ1-2,TGTGCCAGCTCGCTCTCCGAGGGATCGGGTGTAGGCTACACCTTC,CASSLSEGSGVGYTF